A selection of T cell receptor beta chains follows, all from one sample in a study of T cell responses to AZD1222 COVID-19 vaccine. Generated by immunoSEQ multiplex PCR, the TCRdb table keeps only in-frame clones and is missing some. The sample has approximately 180,000 clones, approximately 90% seen once. This specimen consisted of peripheral blood, obtained on day 0 of AZD1222 vaccination. The receptor source for this set is an adult in good health. The conserved cysteine and the conserved F or W are not part of the CDR3 here. Only some rows state a clone size, as once, few, many or a class for expanded clones.

NA	TRBV9	TRBJ1-5	ASSATGAGQPQH
NA	TRBV7-9	TRBJ2-3	ASSSLRGDTQY
NA	TRBV18	TRBJ1-5	ASSLGQEGQPQH
NA	TRBV7-7	TRBJ2-2	ASSPSLGHGELF
NA	TRBV27	TRBJ1-2	ASSLAGRGGYT
few	TRBV13	TRBJ1-6	ASGSNNSPLH
NA	TRBV30	TRBJ1-5	AWGQGDSNQPQH
NA	TRBV14	TRBJ1-2	ASSLPT
once	TRBV27	TRBJ2-3	ASSLYRGGTDTQY
once	TRBV7-2	TRBJ2-7	ASSLAPRVYEQY
NA	TRBV5-1	TRBJ2-3	ASTDSKRGGTDTQY
NA	TRBV5-5	TRBJ1-4	ASTPIGTANEKLF
NA	TRBV19	TRBJ1-5	ASNSRDGSNQPQH
NA	TRBV20-1	TRBJ2-1	SASGTNSAAEQF
NA	TRBV6-5	TRBJ1-2	ASSQTSAYGYT
NA	TRBV18	TRBJ2-3	ASSPPRTQY
few	TRBV3-1/TRBV3-2	TRBJ2-1	ASSHQGGEVNEQF
NA	TRBV5-6	TRBJ1-5	ASSLAGNQPQH
NA	TRBV4-1	TRBJ1-2	ASSLGGDYGYT
NA	TRBV15	TRBJ1-1	ATSRIPWEQKNTEAF
NA	TRBV10-3	TRBJ2-1	AIGGRQLEGNEQF
NA	TRBV12-5	TRBJ2-7	ASGLPGEGTDEQY
few	TRBV27	TRBJ2-2	ASSVLSGGSKTGELF
NA	TRBV29-1	TRBJ1-3	SVEDRGLDRRSGNTIY
NA	TRBV5-8	TRBJ1-4	ASSLGGTTNEKLF
NA	TRBV9	TRBJ2-3	ASRGGSWGALDTQY
NA	TRBV13	TRBJ1-4	ASSPRGQGSEKLF
NA	TRBV7-2	TRBJ1-2	ASSHRDTSYGYT